This T cell receptor (beta chain) is drawn from a study of blood T cell repertoires in COVID-19. The repertoire was sequenced with immunoSEQ multiplex PCR; TCRdb's copy has only in-frame clones and lacks some. The sample has approximately 500,000 clones; around 90% are singletons. Per the germline V gene, CDR1 is MNHEY and CDR2 is SMNVEV (reference sequence). V shed 2 bases and J shed 9 bases, with 14 bases lying between them. The CDR3 is 14 residues long. Sequencing was carried out using peripheral blood. This chain uses TRBV27 with TRBJ2-1; tentative D call: TRBD2 (6 bases). The TCR sequence derives from a woman between 50 and 59 years old with COVID-19, enrolled during active disease. The CDR3 loop is CASSLRRGGGEQFF. The CDR3 DNA sequence: TGTGCCAGCAGTTTACGGCGGGGAGGAGGTGAGCAGTTCTTC.